The rows below give T cell receptor beta chains drawn from one sample of a study of cytomegalovirus exposure and HLA in healthy donors. Profiled with immunoSEQ multiplex PCR; TCRdb holds only in-frame clones, not every one. Of approximately 180,000 clones in the sample, about 89% are singletons; the top ten hold approximately 2.5%. The sequenced sample was PBMCs. These receptors were collected from a man younger than 35 in good health and CMV-seropositive. The CDR3 runs from the conserved cysteine through the conserved F or W. The D gene is left open where the match is weak. Not all rows give a size; the values are once, few, many and, for expanded clones, a class.

V gene	D gene	clone size	J gene	CDR3 protein	CDR3 DNA
TRBV28	-	-	TRBJ1-1	CASSSLITANTEAFF	TGTGCCAGCAGTTCCCTCATTACAGCGAACACTGAAGCTTTCTTT
TRBV7-2	-	-	TRBJ1-1	CASSPRGTEAFF	TGTGCCAGCAGCCCGAGGGGGACTGAAGCTTTCTTT
TRBV13	TRBD1	-	TRBJ2-3	CASSLTGTGGTDTQYF	TGTGCCAGCAGCTTAACCGGGACAGGGGGTACAGATACGCAGTATTTT
TRBV15	TRBD2	-	TRBJ2-1	CATSRPGLAAYNEQFF	TGTGCCACCAGCAGACCCGGACTAGCGGCCTACAATGAGCAGTTCTTC
TRBV7-2	-	-	TRBJ2-1	CASSLGPLPYNEQFF	TGTGCCAGCAGCTTGGGGCCGCTCCCCTACAATGAGCAGTTCTTC
TRBV29-1	-	-	TRBJ1-2	CSASDRFGYTF	TGCAGCGCATCAGACAGGTTTGGCTACACCTTC
TRBV29-1	-	few	TRBJ1-2	CSVPQGSYGYTF	TGCAGCGTGCCTCAGGGGAGCTATGGCTACACCTTC
TRBV9	TRBD2	-	TRBJ2-5	CASSPLYGLAVNQETQYF	TGTGCCAGCAGCCCTTTATACGGACTAGCGGTAAACCAAGAGACCCAGTACTTC
TRBV4-3	-	-	TRBJ2-7	CASSQDTESSYEQYF	TGCGCCAGCAGCCAAGATACCGAGAGCTCCTACGAGCAGTACTTC
TRBV6-5	TRBD1	-	TRBJ1-2	CASSYSMRDSSGYTF	TGTGCCAGCAGTTACTCGATGCGGGACAGCTCAGGCTACACCTTC
TRBV7-9	TRBD1	once	TRBJ1-2	CASSFPGTDNYGYTF	TGTGCCAGCAGCTTCCCCGGGACAGATAACTATGGCTACACCTTC
TRBV5-1	TRBD2	-	TRBJ2-5	CASSWGLAGLQETQYF	TGCGCCAGCAGCTGGGGACTAGCGGGATTACAAGAGACCCAGTACTTC
TRBV7-8	-	-	TRBJ1-1	CASSRGGTEAFF	TGTGCCAGCAGCCGGGGGGGCACTGAAGCTTTCTTT
TRBV9	-	-	TRBJ2-5	CASSAITGLQETQYF	TGTGCCAGCAGCGCCATAACCGGACTGCAAGAGACCCAGTACTTC
TRBV30	TRBD1	-	TRBJ1-1	CAWSDRGLTEAFF	TGTGCCTGGTCGGACAGGGGGCTCACTGAAGCTTTCTTT
TRBV30	-	-	TRBJ1-5	CAWRYSGPLLNSNQPQHF	TGTGCCTGGAGGTACAGTGGGCCGCTCCTAAATAGCAATCAGCCCCAGCATTTT
TRBV7-2	TRBD2	-	TRBJ2-5	CASSLVSGTSVQPAQYF	TGTGCCAGCAGCTTAGTTTCCGGGACTAGCGTACAACCGGCCCAGTACTTC
TRBV7-2	TRBD1	-	TRBJ1-2	CASSLAAGQAYGYTF	TGTGCCAGCAGCTTAGCCGCGGGACAGGCCTATGGCTACACCTTC
TRBV5-1	TRBD2	-	TRBJ2-1	CASSFRRAGREDEQFF	TGCGCCAGCAGCTTTAGAAGGGCGGGGAGGGAGGATGAGCAGTTCTTC
TRBV7-9	-	-	TRBJ1-5	CASSLGVGGGNQPQHF	TGTGCCAGCAGCTTAGGCGTGGGAGGGGGCAATCAGCCCCAGCATTTT
TRBV7-9	TRBD1	-	TRBJ2-1	CASSLQGGQGFGEQFF	TGTGCCAGCAGCTTACAAGGGGGACAGGGATTCGGTGAGCAGTTCTTC
TRBV5-4	-	-	TRBJ2-6	CASSLGARSGANVLTF	TGTGCCAGCAGCTTGGGGGCCCGCTCTGGGGCCAACGTCCTGACTTTC
TRBV11-2	-	-	TRBJ2-1	CASSLDHGEANEQFF	TGTGCCAGCAGCTTAGATCACGGGGAGGCCAATGAGCAGTTCTTC
TRBV5-5	TRBD1	-	TRBJ1-5	CASSLADRVSQPQHF	TGTGCCAGCAGCTTGGCGGACAGGGTTTCACAGCCCCAGCATTTT
TRBV6-6	TRBD1	-	TRBJ1-2	CASSSGQGNANYGYTF	TGTGCCAGCAGTTCAGGACAGGGGAATGCTAACTATGGCTACACCTTC
TRBV5-1	-	-	TRBJ2-5	CASSVWQSETQYF	TGCGCCAGCAGCGTATGGCAGTCGGAGACCCAGTACTTC
TRBV7-2	-	-	TRBJ1-3	CASSSHRSGNTIYF	TGTGCCAGCAGCTCACACCGCTCTGGAAACACCATATATTTT
TRBV10-3	TRBD1	-	TRBJ1-2	CATHFIDRGYGYTF	TGTGCCACCCATTTTATTGACAGGGGATATGGCTACACCTTC
TRBV4-3	-	-	TRBJ2-3	CASSQGKDYSIDTQYF	TGCGCCAGCAGCCAAGGTAAAGACTACTCCATAGATACGCAGTATTTT
TRBV19	TRBD2	-	TRBJ2-3	CASSAGDDTDTQYF	TGTGCCAGCTCAGCGGGGGACGACACAGATACGCAGTATTTT
TRBV9	TRBD1	-	TRBJ2-5	CASSVSNRGLGETQYF	TGTGCCAGCAGCGTATCAAACAGGGGGCTCGGGGAGACCCAGTACTTC
TRBV29-1	TRBD1	-	TRBJ1-2	CSDGTGWYGGYTF	TGCAGCGACGGGACAGGCTGGTATGGTGGCTACACCTTC
TRBV18	-	-	TRBJ2-6	CASSQPGANVLTF	TGTGCCAGCTCACAGCCTGGGGCCAACGTCCTGACTTTC
TRBV5-1	TRBD2	-	TRBJ2-1	CASQSGGAYNEQFF	TGCGCCAGCCAGAGCGGGGGGGCCTACAATGAGCAGTTCTTC
TRBV11-3	TRBD2	-	TRBJ2-2	CASSSGLAGVTGELFF	TGTGCCAGCAGCTCTGGGCTAGCGGGAGTCACCGGGGAGCTGTTTTTT
TRBV28	TRBD1	-	TRBJ1-2	CATGTGNGYTF	TGTGCCACCGGGACAGGGAATGGCTACACCTTC
TRBV5-1	-	few	TRBJ1-1	CASSLQGRTEAFF	TGCGCCAGCAGCTTGCAGGGAAGGACTGAAGCTTTCTTT
TRBV10-3	-	-	TRBJ2-1	CAISESGSQNEQFF	TGTGCCATCAGTGAGTCTGGGAGCCAAAATGAGCAGTTCTTC
TRBV6-5	TRBD1	-	TRBJ2-7	CASSTDRGYEQYF	TGTGCCAGCAGTACCGACAGGGGGTACGAGCAGTACTTC
TRBV6-1	-	-	TRBJ1-5	CASSGGKGRHQPQHF	TGTGCCAGCAGTGGAGGGAAAGGTCGTCATCAGCCCCAGCATTTT
TRBV7-2	-	-	TRBJ1-2	CASSFWELVNYGYTF	TGTGCCAGCAGCTTTTGGGAGTTGGTTAACTATGGCTACACCTTC
TRBV12-5	-	-	TRBJ2-7	CASGLAQPGLHPYEQYF	TGTGCTAGTGGTTTGGCCCAGCCGGGACTCCATCCCTACGAGCAGTACTTC
TRBV7-3	-	-	TRBJ1-2	CASSLGGYGYTF	TGTGCCAGCAGCTTAGGCGGATATGGCTACACCTTC
TRBV2	-	-	TRBJ2-2	CASSEVGHKTGELFF	TGTGCCAGCAGTGAAGTGGGACACAAAACCGGGGAGCTGTTTTTT
TRBV5-1	-	-	TRBJ2-2	CASSSQIGELFF	TGCGCCAGCAGCTCTCAGATCGGGGAGCTGTTTTTT
TRBV10-3	-	-	TRBJ1-1	CAIRRGENTEAFF	TGTGCCATCAGGAGAGGAGAGAACACTGAAGCTTTCTTT
TRBV27	-	-	TRBJ1-2	CASSLGQGNGYTF	TGTGCCAGCAGTTTGGGGCAGGGGAATGGCTACACCTTC
TRBV30	-	-	TRBJ2-3	CAWTAGASTDTQYF	TGTGCCTGGACCGCGGGGGCTAGCACAGATACGCAGTATTTT
TRBV15	-	-	TRBJ2-7	CATSRESKSTYEQYF	TGTGCCACCAGCAGAGAAAGTAAGAGTACCTACGAGCAGTACTTC
TRBV9	-	once	TRBJ1-6	CASSVESYNSPLHF	TGTGCCAGCAGCGTAGAGAGTTATAATTCACCCCTCCACTTT
TRBV18	TRBD2	-	TRBJ2-2	CASSPPLLAGETGELFF	TGTGCCAGCTCACCACCCCTACTAGCGGGGGAAACCGGGGAGCTGTTTTTT
TRBV5-1	TRBD2	-	TRBJ2-3	CASRRGGSTDTQYF	TGCGCCAGCAGACGGGGGGGATCCACAGATACGCAGTATTTT
TRBV14	-	-	TRBJ1-1	CASSPGQIAEAFF	TGTGCCAGCAGCCCAGGACAGATCGCTGAAGCTTTCTTT
TRBV25-1	TRBD1	-	TRBJ1-5	CASSEPHYRGGYNQPQHF	TGTGCCAGCAGTGAACCCCACTACAGGGGAGGCTACAATCAGCCCCAGCATTTT
TRBV7-7	TRBD2	once	TRBJ2-2	CASSATSVTGELFF	TGTGCTAGCAGCGCCACTAGCGTCACCGGGGAGCTGTTTTTT
TRBV28	-	-	TRBJ1-5	CASSTGQRGNQPQHF	TGTGCCAGCAGTACTGGACAGAGAGGCAATCAGCCCCAGCATTTT
TRBV4-3	-	few	TRBJ1-1	CASSQGRGQDTEAFF	TGCGCCAGCAGCCAAGGGAGGGGCCAGGACACTGAAGCTTTCTTT
TRBV7-8	TRBD2	-	TRBJ2-1	CASSPRGGHNEQFF	TGTGCCAGCAGCCCCCGGGGGGGGCACAATGAGCAGTTCTTC
TRBV7-9	-	-	TRBJ2-4	CASSLDTNIQYF	TGTGCCAGCAGCTTAGACACAAACATTCAGTACTTC